The 14 T cell receptor beta chains below all came from one sample that was sequenced in a study of cytomegalovirus exposure and HLA in healthy donors. The PCR employed 60 Vbeta primers together with 13 Jbeta primers. Generated by immunoSEQ multiplex PCR, the TCRdb table keeps only in-frame clones and is missing some. This sample's table has about 210,000 clones. The specimen was PBMCs. The receptors come from a woman aged 30 to 39 in good health and CMV-seropositive.

V is TRBV7-2 and J is TRBJ1-4; perhaps TRBD1 as D (6 bases). Germline-derived CDR1 and CDR2 are SGHTA and FQGNSA. The CDR3 is 16 amino acids. Trimming removed 5 bases at V and 8 bases at J, with 21 bases between. CDR3 sequence reads: CASSPNSQGLREKLFF. The CDR3, as DNA: TGTGCCAGCAGCCCGAACTCACAGGGCCTTCGGGAAAAACTGTTTTTT.

The rearrangement uses TRBV18 and TRBJ1-2; 10 bases fit TRBD1. The CDR3 length is 14 residues. In germline, CDR1 is KGHSH, CDR2 LQKENI. Trimming at V came to 8 bases and at J to 6 bases, leaving 9 bases not matched to a gene. This CDR3 is CASTRMGQGHGYTF. The CDR3 region has the DNA TGTGCCAGCACAAGGATGGGACAGGGGCATGGCTACACCTTC.

The CDR3 DNA is TGTGCCAGCAGCTTGGAGGCAGGGCCCCGGGAGGATACGCAGTATTTT. It codes for CASSLEAGPREDTQYF. The chain employs TRBV5-5 and TRBJ2-3; possibly TRBD2 for D (6 bases). CDR3 length equals 16 residues. Trimming pared 0 bases from V and 6 bases from J, leaving 17 bases between. CDR1 is SGHKS and CDR2 is YYEKEE in the germline V gene (reference sequence).

This chain links TRBV7-8 with TRBJ1-2; weak D call: TRBD1 (5 bases). The CDR3 totals 15 residues. Germline V gives CDR1 SGHVS, CDR2 FQNEAQ. V shed 4 bases and J shed 2 bases, with 14 bases lying between them. CDR3 in amino acids: CASSSQGSGNYGYTF. The CDR3 DNA reads as TGTGCCAGCAGCTCGCAGGGCTCCGGGAACTATGGCTACACCTTC. The full variable domain, its missing parts supplied by reference TRBV7-8 and TRBJ1-2, is GAGVSQSPRYKVAKRGQDVALRCDPISGHVSLFWYQQALGQGPEFLTYFQNEAQLDKSGLPSDRFFAERPEGSVSTLKIQRTQQEDSAVYLCASSSQGSGNYGYTFGSGTRLTVV.

The chain uses TRBV6-5 and TRBJ2-1; 9 nucleotides align to TRBD2. The length of the CDR3 is 16 residues. CDR1 is MNHEY and CDR2 is SVGAGI in the germline V gene. V gave up 0 bases and J gave up 7 bases; unmatched junction bases: 7. The CDR3 DNA reads as TGTGCCAGCAGTTACTCGGGACTAGCCGTAGGGAATGAGCAGTTCTTC. It yields the protein CASSYSGLAVGNEQFF.

This rearrangement joins TRBV29-1 to TRBJ2-7; TRBD1 matches 7 bases. V trimming: 6 bases; J trimming: 4 bases; junction bases outside the gene matches: 6. The CDR3 has 12 residues. The germline V gene has CDR1 SQVTM and CDR2 ANQGSEA. CDR3 nucleotides: TGCAGCGTCTCCGGGACAGTTTACGAGCAGTACTTC. It codes for CSVSGTVYEQYF.

This CDR3 reads CASSPRSGRTEAFF. CDR3 coding DNA: TGTGCCAGCAGCCCACGATCGGGGAGAACTGAAGCTTTCTTT. The chain employs TRBV7-9 and TRBJ1-1, with D hard to call. The CDR3 covers 14 residues. In germline, CDR1 is SEHNR, CDR2 FQNEAQ (reference sequence). Trimming took 5 bases from V and 5 from J, leaving 15 bases between them.

The CDR3 sequence: CASSLEVLGNTEAFF. CDR3 bases: TGCGCCAGCAGCTTGGAGGTACTAGGGAACACTGAAGCTTTCTTT. The chain employs TRBV5-1 and TRBJ1-1; D is unresolved. V gave up 0 bases and J gave up 1 base, with 10 bases separating them. This CDR3 contains 15 residues. Germline-derived CDR1 and CDR2 are SGHRS and YFSETQ. Using reference TRBV5-1 and TRBJ1-1 for the parts outside the CDR3, the full variable domain is KAGVTQTPRYLIKTRGQQVTLSCSPISGHRSVSWYQQTPGQGLQFLFEYFSETQRNKGNFPGRFSGRQFSNSRSEMNVSTLELGDSALYLCASSLEVLGNTEAFFGQGTRLTVV.

The gene calls are TRBV4-1 and TRBJ2-7, with 8 bases fitting TRBD2. This CDR3 has 17 amino acids. Germline V CDR1 and CDR2: MGHRA, YSYEKL. V gave up 0 bases and J gave up 2 bases; unmatched junction bases: 9. The CDR3 DNA sequence: TGCGCCAGCAGCCAAGAAGGATGGACGGGGGGGACCTACGAGCAGTACTTC. Translating it yields CASSQEGWTGGTYEQYF.

On this clone itself: A junction boundary mismatches the germline segment, possibly from a read error. The rearrangement links TRBV5-1 to TRBJ2-3; 14 bases are a match to TRBD2. From germline, CDR1 is SGHRS and CDR2 YFSETQ. The CDR3 sequence is 15 residues long. Here the CDR3 reads CASSTGTSGRDRQYF. The CDR3 DNA reads as TGCGCCAGCAGCACCGGGACTAGCGGGAGAGATAGGCAGTATTTT.

J is TRBJ2-3 and V is TRBV30; a weak D match, TRBD2 (7 bases). V dropped 0 bases and J dropped 4 bases, with 26 bases sitting between them. This CDR3 is 19 amino acids long. Looked up from germline, CDR1 is GTSNPN and CDR2 is SVGIG (reference sequence). The CDR3 sequence is CAWSVDHSYTDSGADTQYF. The CDR3 bases are TGTGCCTGGAGTGTAGACCATTCGTATACGGACAGCGGGGCAGATACGCAGTATTTT.

J is TRBJ1-2 and V is TRBV27, with D unresolved. Germline loops: CDR1 MNHEY, CDR2 SMNVEV (reference sequence). The CDR3 covers 14 residues. Trimming pared 5 bases from V and 4 bases from J, leaving 14 bases between. CDR3 in amino acids: CASSPHPPGYGYTF. In DNA form, the CDR3 reads TGTGCCAGCAGTCCTCATCCCCCGGGCTATGGCTACACCTTC.

The chain is built from TRBV5-1 and TRBJ2-6; 7 positions agree with TRBD1. The CDR3 is 17 residues long. The germline CDR1 and CDR2 sequences are SGHRS and YFSETQ. V dropped 4 bases and J dropped 0; count of bases not matched to a gene: 7. CDR3 DNA sequence: TGCGCCAGCAGCCCACCGACAGGGAGCTCTGGGGCCAACGTCCTGACTTTC. Translating gives CASSPPTGSSGANVLTF.

The V gene is TRBV2, the J gene TRBJ2-7, with 7 bases matching TRBD2. The V gene's germline CDR1 is SNHLY and CDR2 FYNNEI. The CDR3 consists of 12 residues. Germline trimming cut 8 bases from V and 4 bases from J; bases unmatched to any gene: 5. The CDR3 DNA sequence: TGTGCCAGCTTAAGGACTAGTTACGAGCAGTACTTC. It encodes CASLRTSYEQYF.